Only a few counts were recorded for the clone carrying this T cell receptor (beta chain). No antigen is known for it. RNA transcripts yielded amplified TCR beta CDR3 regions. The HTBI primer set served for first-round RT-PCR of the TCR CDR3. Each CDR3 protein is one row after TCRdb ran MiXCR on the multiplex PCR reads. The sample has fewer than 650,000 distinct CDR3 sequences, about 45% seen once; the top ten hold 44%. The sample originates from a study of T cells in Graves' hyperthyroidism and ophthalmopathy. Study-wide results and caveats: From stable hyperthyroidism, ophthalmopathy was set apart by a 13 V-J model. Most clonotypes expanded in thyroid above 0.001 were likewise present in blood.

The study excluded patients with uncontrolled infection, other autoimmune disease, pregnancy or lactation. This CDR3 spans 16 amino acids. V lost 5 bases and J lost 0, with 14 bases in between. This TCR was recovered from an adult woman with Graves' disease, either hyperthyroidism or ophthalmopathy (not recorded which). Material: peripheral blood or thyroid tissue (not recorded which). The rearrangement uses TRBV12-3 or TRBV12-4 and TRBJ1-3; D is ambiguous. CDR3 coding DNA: TGTGCCAGCAGTGAATGGGAGACCCACTCTGGAAACACCATATATTTT. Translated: CASSEWETHSGNTIYF.